The clone carrying this TCR beta chain was observed at least ten times. These data belong to a study of T cells in Graves' hyperthyroidism and ophthalmopathy. Trimming removed 7 bases at V and 8 bases at J, with 14 bases between. CDR3 length: 11 residues. Germline CDR1 and CDR2: SQVTM and ANQGSEA. TCR beta CDR3 regions were amplified from RNA. With the HTBI primer set, the TCR CDR3 went through a first round of RT-PCR. A single record per CDR3 protein comes from TCRdb applying MiXCR to the multiplex PCR reads. The sample includes 600,000 to 700,000 distinct CDR3 sequences, approximately 14% of them seen just once.

This sequence joins TRBV29-1 and TRBJ1-2, with D tentatively TRBD1 (5 bases). What was sequenced was blood. The TCR sequence derives from a woman in her 40s with Graves' ophthalmopathy. CDR3 in amino acids: CSAGTAEGYTF. The CDR3 bases are TGCAGCGCCGGGACGGCTGAGGGCTACACCTTC.